This passage covers 21 T cell receptor beta chains from one sample sequenced in a study of CD8 T cells in ankylosing spondylitis. MiXCR was run by TCRdb on the 5' RACE reads, yielding one entry per CDR3 protein. The repertoire holds some 240,000 distinct CDR3 sequences, with about 9.1% as singletons. The sequenced material came from blood, either unsorted or a sorted T cell fraction (not recorded which). All receptors come from a male donor with ankylosing spondylitis or in good health (not recorded which).

This clonotype was counted many times. The chain combines TRBV20-1 with TRBJ2-1, with 10 bases fitting TRBD2. Germline CDR1 reads DFQATT; CDR2 reads SNEGSKA (reference sequence). The CDR3 has 15 amino acids. V lost 3 bases to trimming and J lost 6 bases; unmatched junction nucleotides: 8. The CDR3 sequence is CSASVASGGSNEQFF. CDR3 in DNA: TGCAGTGCTAGTGTCGCTAGCGGGGGAAGCAATGAGCAGTTCTTC.

There are many counts of this clonotype. The chain uses TRBV2 and TRBJ2-3; a possible D gene is TRBD1 (5 bases). CDR3 length: 14 amino acids. The V end was cut by 8 bases, the J end by 0 bases, with 12 bases between. The V gene's germline CDR1 is SNHLY and CDR2 FYNNEI. In DNA, the CDR3 is TGTGCCAGCCTGGGGCTGCTAAGCACAGATACGCAGTATTTT. This gives the protein CASLGLLSTDTQYF.

This clonotype showed up many times. V usage is TRBV12-3 or TRBV12-4 and J usage is TRBJ1-4; no firm D call. Trimming left V 3 bases short and J 7 bases short, with 12 bases between. CDR3 length equals 14 residues. The CDR3 DNA follows: TGTGCCAGCAGTTTCTCGGCAGTAACTGAAAAACTGTTTTTT. Translated: CASSFSAVTEKLFF.

Written as DNA, the CDR3 is TGCGCCAGCAGCCCGGGACTTGCAGGCTCTGGAAACACCATATATTTT. Residues: CASSPGLAGSGNTIYF. The chain couples TRBV5-1 to TRBJ1-3; D is possibly TRBD1 (5 bases). V was clipped by 4 bases and J by 0 bases, with 14 bases between them. The CDR3 sequence is 16 residues long. Germline CDR1 is SGHRS and CDR2 is YFSETQ.

Ten or more counts support this clonotype. V and J are TRBV24-1 and TRBJ1-1, with unresolved D. The CDR3 loop spans 11 amino acids. The V end lost 4 bases, the J end lost 7 bases, and 6 bases lay between the germline ends. Germline V gives CDR1 KGHDR, CDR2 SFDVKD. This CDR3 reads CATSDLDEAFF. CDR3 nucleotide sequence: TGTGCCACCAGTGACTTAGATGAAGCTTTCTTT.

The sample holds a few counts of this clonotype. Here the CDR3 DNA reads TGTGCCAGCAGCTGGTCCGGGACAGGATTTTTCTCCTACGAGCAGTACTTC. Residues: CASSWSGTGFFSYEQYF. This chain uses TRBV5-5 with TRBJ2-7; 8 bases are a match to TRBD1. Germline assignment: CDR1 SGHKS and CDR2 YYEKEE (reference sequence). The CDR3 is 17 residues long. With V trimmed by 3 bases and J by 0 bases, 11 bases remained unmatched.

This clonotype was picked up many times. V is TRBV5-6 and J is TRBJ2-3; D unresolved. The CDR3 extends over 14 amino acids. CDR1 and CDR2 (germline): SGHDT, YYEEEE. V shed 3 bases and J shed 5 bases, with 13 bases lying between them. This CDR3 reads CASSWTAFGDTQYF. CDR3 nucleotides: TGTGCCAGCAGCTGGACCGCTTTCGGAGATACGCAGTATTTT.

This clonotype was picked up many times. The J gene is TRBJ2-7, the V gene TRBV4-2; 8 bases fit TRBD2. Unmatched junction bases numbered 7, after V lost 0 bases and J lost 6 bases. Germline CDR1 reads LGHNA; CDR2 reads YNFKEQ. CDR3 length: 15 amino acids. The CDR3 loop is CASSQEFAAGAEQYF. CDR3 DNA: TGTGCCAGCAGCCAAGAGTTTGCAGCGGGAGCCGAGCAGTACTTC.

This clonotype was counted ten times or more. The rearrangement uses TRBV24-1 and TRBJ2-5; D call uncertain. V lost 3 bases and J 4 bases, leaving 8 bases between the germline ends. CDR3 length: 13 residues. Germline-derived CDR1 and CDR2 are KGHDR and SFDVKD. The CDR3 sequence: CATSDPIGETQYF. As DNA, the CDR3 is TGTGCCACCAGTGATCCGATAGGAGAGACCCAGTACTTC.

This clonotype was counted at least ten times. The chain is built from TRBV5-1 and TRBJ2-3; possible D gene TRBD1, 5 bases. Per the germline V gene, CDR1 is SGHRS and CDR2 is YFSETQ. Trimming took off 5 bases at V and 4 bases at J, with 14 bases between the two ends. The CDR3 covers 14 residues. The CDR3 DNA sequence: TGCGCCAGCAGACCCGGGTGGGGCGCAGATACGCAGTATTTT. Its protein is CASRPGWGADTQYF.

This sequence joins TRBV10-3 and TRBJ2-5; D is unclear. The CDR3 contains 13 residues. The germline gives CDR1 ENHRY, CDR2 SYGVKD. Trimming shortened V by 4 bases and J by 8 bases, and 14 bases separated the two germline ends. The CDR3 DNA reads as TGTGCCATCAGTGCCCCCCCCTCCCAAACCCAGTACTTC. Translating gives CAISAPPSQTQYF.

The CDR3 coding sequence is TGTGCCAGCAGCTTAACGGCTATCGGGGCAGAGACCCAGTACTTC. Translation gives CASSLTAIGAETQYF. The chain has TRBV7-3 and TRBJ2-5; either TRBD1 or TRBD2 may fit D (5 bases each). This CDR3 region has 15 residues. The V and J ends lost 0 bases and 4 bases respectively, with 12 bases between them. CDR1 is SGHTA, CDR2 FQGTGA, per germline.

The table lists this clonotype with a few counts. The V and J genes are TRBV18 and TRBJ2-2; no reliable D call. This CDR3 region has 13 residues. Germline assignment: CDR1 KGHSH and CDR2 LQKENI. The V and J ends lost 2 bases and 7 bases respectively, with 8 bases between them. The CDR3 here is CASSPREDGELFF. For the CDR3, the DNA is TGTGCCAGCTCACCAAGGGAAGACGGGGAGCTGTTTTTT.

This clonotype was seen repeatedly, ten times or more. V gene TRBV6-1 combines with J gene TRBJ2-1, with 8 bases fitting TRBD1. V shed 6 bases and J 5 bases; nucleotides not matched to a gene: 12. This CDR3 region has 16 residues. Germline-derived CDR1 and CDR2 are MNHNS and SASEGT. The CDR3 reads CASSFKGGQENNEQFF. DNA for the CDR3: TGTGCCAGCAGCTTCAAGGGGGGACAGGAGAACAATGAGCAGTTCTTC.

This clonotype came up many times. The V gene is TRBV20-1, the J gene TRBJ2-7, with TRBD2 identical over 8 bases. This CDR3 contains 14 residues. Germline CDR1 is DFQATT and CDR2 is SNEGSKA (reference sequence). The trim removed 6 bases at V and 2 bases at J, leaving 9 bases unmatched. This chain's CDR3 is CSASVGSGTYEQYF. DNA of the CDR3: TGCAGTGCCAGCGTCGGTAGCGGGACCTACGAGCAGTACTTC.

Many counts were recorded for this clonotype. The CDR3 nucleotides read TGCGCCAGCAGCCAAGGACGACAGGGGGCAAGCTACGAGCAGTACTTC. This sequence encodes CASSQGRQGASYEQYF. The chain recombines TRBV4-3 with TRBJ2-7, with 10 bases lining up with TRBD1. Trimming removed 1 base from V and 3 bases from J; junction bases left unmatched: 6. The germline CDR1 and CDR2 sequences are LGHNA and YSLEER. The CDR3 runs 16 residues.

This clonotype was picked up many times. The chain is built from TRBV20-1 and TRBJ2-1; 7 positions match TRBD2. Germline V gene sequence: CDR1 DFQATT, CDR2 SNEGSKA (reference sequence). The V segment lost 0 bases and the J segment 0 bases; nucleotides outside the gene matches: 11. This CDR3 has 18 amino acids. DNA of the CDR3: TGCAGTGCTAGAGATCCCGACACTAGCGCGAGCTCCTACAATGAGCAGTTCTTC. Translating gives CSARDPDTSASSYNEQFF.

The chain is built from TRBV18 and TRBJ2-1; perhaps TRBD2 as D (6 bases). There are 17 residues in the CDR3. Germline CDR1 KGHSH, CDR2 LQKENI. V lost 4 bases and J 6 bases, leaving 22 bases between the germline ends. CDR3 amino acids: CASSLGTAQLRANEQFF. The CDR3 DNA reads TGTGCCAGCTCACTCGGGACTGCCCAGCTTAGGGCCAATGAGCAGTTCTTC.

The chain combines TRBV12-3 or TRBV12-4 with TRBJ2-1; 14 bases are a match to TRBD2. The CDR3 spans 16 residues. J was trimmed by 7 bases and V by 6 bases; bases with no gene match: 8. Written as DNA, the CDR3 is TGTGCCAGCAGGGGCTGGACTAGCGGGAGGAGGAATGAGCAGTTCTTC. Encoded protein: CASRGWTSGRRNEQFF.

This clonotype was counted many times. This chain links TRBV7-8 with TRBJ2-1, with a tentative D call TRBD2 (7 bases). The CDR3 loop spans 17 amino acids. Germline V gene lookup returns CDR1 SGHVS and CDR2 FQNEAQ. Trimming left V 5 bases short and J 3 bases short, with 20 bases between. For the CDR3, the DNA is TGTGCCAGCAGCAACACTGGGGGGGCTTACCTCTACAATGAGCAGTTCTTC. Its protein is CASSNTGGAYLYNEQFF.

This clonotype came up many times. This rearrangement joins TRBV12-3 or TRBV12-4 to TRBJ2-2, with TRBD1 as a possible D gene (6 bases). This CDR3 comprises 14 residues. Trimming took 6 bases from V and 3 from J, leaving 11 bases between them. CDR3 loop: CASRSDRYTGELFF. The DNA for the CDR3 is TGTGCCAGCAGATCTGACAGGTACACCGGGGAGCTGTTTTTT.